The subject of this entry is one T cell receptor (beta chain). Its antigen is currently unknown. In the original workflow: Productive clonotypes were detectable down to 2.59 x 10-5 frequency. The repertoire was sequenced with immunoSEQ multiplex PCR; TCRdb's copy has only in-frame clones and lacks some. D and trimming come from the DNA, and the V and J calls and clone size come from that table. The sample includes fewer than 35,000 clones, 69% of them seen just once. The data originate from a study of STAT5B mutations in CD4+ large granular lymphocyte leukemia. Study-level results: Main leukemic clonotypes were patient-specific, but more than 20% appeared at low frequency elsewhere. 8/27 top patient clones versus 2/35 control clones were TRBV06-family.

The CDR3 covers 13 residues. V lost 0 bases and J 3 bases, leaving 6 bases between the germline ends. Germline V gene sequence: CDR1 SGHRS, CDR2 YFSETQ. Healthy controls were blood donor buffy coats. Sequencing was performed on CD4+ T cells from blood buffy coats. The chain combines TRBV5-1 with TRBJ1-2; TRBD1 is a possible D gene (5 bases). This clonotype was sampled from a human donor in good health. The CDR3 is CASSLGGDYGYTF. In nucleotides, the CDR3 is TGCGCCAGCAGCTTGGGGGGGGACTATGGCTACACCTTC.